This T cell receptor (beta chain) derives from a study of cytomegalovirus exposure and HLA in healthy donors. The CDR3 spans 11 residues. From germline, CDR1 is MDHEN and CDR2 SYDVKM. V lost 10 bases, J lost 12 bases, and 18 bases lay in between. The PCR was carried out with 60 Vbeta primers and 13 Jbeta primers. Repertoires were generated with immunoSEQ multiplex PCR, while TCRdb's copy carries only in-frame clones and drops some. This table holds around 68,000 clones, about 75% found once. The clonotype originates from a woman aged 25 to 39 in good health and CMV-seropositive. The chain is built from TRBV28 and TRBJ1-1, with D tentatively TRBD1 (6 bases). The sequenced sample consisted of PBMCs. CDR3 sequence: CAIQGGRGSFF. DNA for the CDR3: TGTGCCATTCAAGGAGGGAGGGGGTCTTTCTTT.